These 11 T cell receptor beta chains share one sample of origin, sequenced in a study of cytomegalovirus exposure and HLA in healthy donors (dated 2017 in TCRdb). Library method: the immunoSEQ multiplex PCR assay. The table was pulled from immuneACCESS by TCRdb, which kept in-frame rearrangements only. Such tables lose some clones; where checked, under half of the loss comes from unresolved V genes, and the rest has no known cause. Here the sample has about 110,000 clones; 70% to 85% occur a single time. Roughly 3% of the sample belongs to the ten largest clones. Material: PBMCs. Receptors originate from a woman under 30 in good health and CMV-seronegative.

The CDR3 region has the DNA TGTGCCAGCAGCTGGGACAGGGGGAATGAAAAACTGTTTTTT. Translated, it gives CASSWDRGNEKLFF. The rearrangement joins TRBV5-8 to TRBJ1-4; 11 nucleotides align to TRBD1. CDR1 and CDR2 from the germline V gene are SGHTS and YDEGEE. The V gene end was trimmed by 3 bases and the J gene end by 5 bases; junction bases not matched to a gene: 0. CDR3 length: 14 residues.

The V and J genes are TRBV30 and TRBJ2-3; the D gene is possibly TRBD2 (5 bases). Between the trimmed V and J ends, which lost 5 bases and 6 bases, there was a span of 18 bases. This CDR3 contains 14 residues. Germline V lookup: CDR1 GTSNPN, CDR2 SVGIG (reference sequence). This CDR3 is CAWQPGSPTDTQYF. The CDR3 DNA is TGTGCCTGGCAACCGGGAAGCCCCACTGATACGCAGTATTTT.

The chain has TRBV5-1 and TRBJ2-7; 7 bases agree with TRBD1. Unmatched junction bases numbered 3, after V lost 4 bases and J lost 5 bases. The CDR3 length is 12 residues. Germline CDR1 is SGHRS and CDR2 is YFSETQ. The CDR3 nucleotides read TGCGCCAGCAGCATGACAGGGCACGAGCAGTACTTC. Translation gives CASSMTGHEQYF.

The V and J genes are TRBV10-3 and TRBJ2-1; 7 bases agree with TRBD2. The CDR3 is made up of 16 amino acids. Germline V CDR1 and CDR2: ENHRY, SYGVKD. Unmatched junction bases numbered 12, after V lost 2 bases and J lost 8 bases. CDR3 region: CAISEGRAGLMHEQFF. CDR3 coding DNA: TGTGCCATCAGTGAGGGGAGGGCGGGACTTATGCATGAGCAGTTCTTC.

A few counts support this clone. The V call is TRBV7-9, the J call TRBJ1-1, with TRBD1 matching 8 bases. Per the germline V gene, CDR1 is SEHNR and CDR2 is FQNEAQ (reference sequence). V lost 4 bases, J lost 5 bases, and 6 bases stayed unmatched. The CDR3 is made up of 14 amino acids. This chain's CDR3 is CASSWTGQGTEAFF. CDR3 nucleotides: TGTGCCAGCAGCTGGACAGGGCAGGGGACTGAAGCTTTCTTT.

The chain combines TRBV6-1 with TRBJ2-5, with 8 bases aligning to TRBD2. V shed 1 base and J 5 bases; nucleotides not matched to a gene: 12. The CDR3 has 17 residues. Germline V lookup: CDR1 MNHNS, CDR2 SASEGT. CDR3 in amino acids: CASSEGRGGRIPETQYF. The CDR3 nucleotides are TGTGCCAGCAGTGAAGGTAGAGGCGGGAGGATTCCGGAGACCCAGTACTTC.

The count of this clone is one. The rearrangement joins TRBV18 to TRBJ2-7; D may be TRBD1 (5 bases). The CDR3 runs to 12 residues. Germline V gives CDR1 KGHSH, CDR2 LQKENI. V lost 3 bases and J lost 6, with 9 bases in between. Written as DNA, the CDR3 is TGTGCCAGCTCACCCCAGGGCGGCGAGCAGTACTTC. This codes for CASSPQGGEQYF.

V usage is TRBV6-1 and J usage is TRBJ2-3, with no clear D. Between the trimmed V and J ends, which lost 6 bases and 5 bases, there was a span of 6 bases. The CDR3 is made up of 11 amino acids. Germline assignment: CDR1 MNHNS and CDR2 SASEGT. CDR3 loop: CASRAVDTQYF. The CDR3 coding sequence is TGTGCCAGCAGGGCGGTAGATACGCAGTATTTT.

The chain uses TRBV27 and TRBJ1-1; no definite D call. This CDR3 region has 14 residues. V was shortened by 0 bases and J by 0 bases, with 5 bases between the two germline ends. The V gene's germline CDR1 is MNHEY and CDR2 SMNVEV (reference sequence). The CDR3 bases are TGTGCCAGCAGTTTATCTCCCGTGAACACTGAAGCTTTCTTT. Translated: CASSLSPVNTEAFF.

The CDR3 DNA is TGTGCTAGTGGTTTGGCGCCGGGACTCTACGAGCAGTACTTC. Encoded protein: CASGLAPGLYEQYF. V and J are TRBV12-5 and TRBJ2-7, with D maybe TRBD2 (6 bases). Trimming removed 1 base from V and 3 bases from J, with 10 bases in between. This CDR3 spans 14 amino acids. From germline, CDR1 is LGHNT and CDR2 FRNRAP.

The chain carries TRBV28 and TRBJ1-1, with 9 bases that match TRBD1. V was pared by 5 bases and J by 9 bases, with 16 bases of the junction left unmatched. The CDR3 totals 16 residues. CDR1 MDHEN and CDR2 SYDVKM come from the germline V gene. CDR3 nucleotides: TGTGCCAGCAGTACACCCTTCCCGGGACAGGGTGAGAAAGCTTTCTTT. This sequence encodes CASSTPFPGQGEKAFF.